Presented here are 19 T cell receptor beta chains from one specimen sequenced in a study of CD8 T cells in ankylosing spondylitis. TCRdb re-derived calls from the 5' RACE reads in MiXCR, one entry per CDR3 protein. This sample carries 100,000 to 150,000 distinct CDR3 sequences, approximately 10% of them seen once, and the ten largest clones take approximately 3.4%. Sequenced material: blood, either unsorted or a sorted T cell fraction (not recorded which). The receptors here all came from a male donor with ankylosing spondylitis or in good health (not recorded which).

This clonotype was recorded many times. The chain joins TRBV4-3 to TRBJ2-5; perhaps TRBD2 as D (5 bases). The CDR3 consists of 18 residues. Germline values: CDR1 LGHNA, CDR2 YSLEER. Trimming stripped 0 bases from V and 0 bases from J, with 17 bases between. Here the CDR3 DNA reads TGCGCCAGCAGCCAAGATACCCGCAGCGGCGGGTACCAAGAGACCCAGTACTTC. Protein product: CASSQDTRSGGYQETQYF.

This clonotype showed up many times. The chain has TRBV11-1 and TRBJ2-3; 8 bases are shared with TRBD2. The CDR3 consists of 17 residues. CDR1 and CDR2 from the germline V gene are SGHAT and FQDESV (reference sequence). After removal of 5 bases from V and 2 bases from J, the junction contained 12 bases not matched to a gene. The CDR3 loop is CASSIPGLGVDTDTQYF. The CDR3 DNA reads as TGTGCCAGCAGCATACCGGGACTAGGTGTTGACACAGATACGCAGTATTTT. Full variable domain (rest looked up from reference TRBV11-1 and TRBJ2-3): EAEVAQSPRYKITEKSQAVAFWCDPISGHATLYWYRQILGQGPELLVQFQDESVVDDSQLPKDRFSAERLKGVDSTLKIQPAELGDSAMYLCASSIPGLGVDTDTQYFGPGTRLTVL.

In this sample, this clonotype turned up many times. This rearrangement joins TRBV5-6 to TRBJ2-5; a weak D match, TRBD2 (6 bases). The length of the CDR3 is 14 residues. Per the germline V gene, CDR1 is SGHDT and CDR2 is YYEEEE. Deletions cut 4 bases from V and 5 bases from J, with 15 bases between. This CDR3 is CASSGSGVRETQYF. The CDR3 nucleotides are TGTGCCAGCAGCGGCTCGGGAGTTCGGGAGACCCAGTACTTC.

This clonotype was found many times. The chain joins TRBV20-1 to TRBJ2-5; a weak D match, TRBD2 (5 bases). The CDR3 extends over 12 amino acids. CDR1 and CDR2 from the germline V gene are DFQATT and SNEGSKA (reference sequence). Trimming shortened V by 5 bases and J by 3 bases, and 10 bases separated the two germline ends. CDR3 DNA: TGCAGTGCTCTTGCGGGCGAAGAGACCCAGTACTTC. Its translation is CSALAGEETQYF.

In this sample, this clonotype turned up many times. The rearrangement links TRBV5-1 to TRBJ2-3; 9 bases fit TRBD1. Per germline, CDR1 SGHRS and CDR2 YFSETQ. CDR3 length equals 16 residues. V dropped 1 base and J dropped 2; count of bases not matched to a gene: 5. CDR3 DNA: TGCGCCAGCAGCTTGACCGGGACAGGGACCACAGATACGCAGTATTTT. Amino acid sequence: CASSLTGTGTTDTQYF.

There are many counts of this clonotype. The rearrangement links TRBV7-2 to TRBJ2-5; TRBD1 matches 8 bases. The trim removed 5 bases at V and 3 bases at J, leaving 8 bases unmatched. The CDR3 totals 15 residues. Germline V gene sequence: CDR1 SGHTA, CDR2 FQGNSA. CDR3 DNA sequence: TGTGCCAGCAGCGTCGAGGACAGGGTTGAAGAGACCCAGTACTTC. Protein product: CASSVEDRVEETQYF.

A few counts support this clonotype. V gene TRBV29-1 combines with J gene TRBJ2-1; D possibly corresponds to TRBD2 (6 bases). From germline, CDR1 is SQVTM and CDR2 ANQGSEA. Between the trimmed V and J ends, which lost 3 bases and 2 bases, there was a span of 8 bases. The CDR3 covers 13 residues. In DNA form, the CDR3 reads TGCAGCGTTGATGCGGGGCCCTACAATGAGCAGTTCTTC. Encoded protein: CSVDAGPYNEQFF.

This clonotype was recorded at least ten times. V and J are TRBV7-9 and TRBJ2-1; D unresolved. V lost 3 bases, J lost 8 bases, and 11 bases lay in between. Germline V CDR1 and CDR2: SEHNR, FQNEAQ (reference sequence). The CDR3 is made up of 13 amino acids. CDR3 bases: TGTGCCAGCAGCTTGAGCTATGGGGATGAGCAGTTCTTC. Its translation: CASSLSYGDEQFF.

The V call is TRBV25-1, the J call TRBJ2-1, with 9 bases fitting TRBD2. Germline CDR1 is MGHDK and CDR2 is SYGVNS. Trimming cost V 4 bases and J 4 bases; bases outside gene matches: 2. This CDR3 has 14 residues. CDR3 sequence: CASSALAGYNEQFF. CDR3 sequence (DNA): TGTGCCAGCAGTGCTCTAGCGGGATACAATGAGCAGTTCTTC. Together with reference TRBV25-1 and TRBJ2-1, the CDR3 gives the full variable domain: EADIYQTPRYLVIGTGKKITLECSQTMGHDKMYWYQQDPGMELHLIHYSYGVNSTEKGDLSSESTVSRIRTEHFPLTLESARPSHTSQYLCASSALAGYNEQFFGPGTRLTVL.

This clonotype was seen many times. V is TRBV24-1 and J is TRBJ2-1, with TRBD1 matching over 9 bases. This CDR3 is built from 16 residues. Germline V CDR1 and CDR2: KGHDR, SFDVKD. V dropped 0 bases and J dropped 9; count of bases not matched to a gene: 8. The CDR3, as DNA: TGTGCCACCAGTGATTTGTCGGGACAGGGAATGGGTGAGCAGTTCTTC. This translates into CATSDLSGQGMGEQFF.

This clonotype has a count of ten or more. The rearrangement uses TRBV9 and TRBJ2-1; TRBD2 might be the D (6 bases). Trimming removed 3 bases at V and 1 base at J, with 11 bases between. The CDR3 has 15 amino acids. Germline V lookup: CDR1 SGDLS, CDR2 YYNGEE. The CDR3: CASSETGVSYNEQFF. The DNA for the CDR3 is TGTGCCAGCAGCGAAACGGGAGTATCCTACAATGAGCAGTTCTTC.

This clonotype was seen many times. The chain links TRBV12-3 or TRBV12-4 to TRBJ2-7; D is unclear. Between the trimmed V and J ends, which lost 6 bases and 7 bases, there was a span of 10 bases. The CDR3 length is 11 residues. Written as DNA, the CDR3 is TGTGCCAGCAGCGGTCCCGGAGAGCAGTACTTC. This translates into CASSGPGEQYF.

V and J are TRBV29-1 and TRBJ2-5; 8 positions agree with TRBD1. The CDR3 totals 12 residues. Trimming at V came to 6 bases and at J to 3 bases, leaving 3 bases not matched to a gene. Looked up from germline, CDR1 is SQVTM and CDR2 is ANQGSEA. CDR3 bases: TGCAGCGTCGACAGGGGAGAAGAGACCCAGTACTTC. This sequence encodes CSVDRGEETQYF.

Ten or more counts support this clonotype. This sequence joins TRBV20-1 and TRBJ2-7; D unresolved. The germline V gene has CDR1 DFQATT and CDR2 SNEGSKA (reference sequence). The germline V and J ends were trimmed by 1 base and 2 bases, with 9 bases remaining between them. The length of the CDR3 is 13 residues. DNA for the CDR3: TGCAGTGCTAGAGCCCCCGTGACCTACGAGCAGTACTTC. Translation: CSARAPVTYEQYF.

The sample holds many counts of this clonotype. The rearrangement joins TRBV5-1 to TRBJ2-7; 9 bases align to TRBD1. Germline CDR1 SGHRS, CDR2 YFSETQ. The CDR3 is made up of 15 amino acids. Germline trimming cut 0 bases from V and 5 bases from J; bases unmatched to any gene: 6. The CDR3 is CASSLVVQGANEQYF. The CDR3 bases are TGCGCCAGCAGCTTGGTCGTACAGGGGGCGAACGAGCAGTACTTC.

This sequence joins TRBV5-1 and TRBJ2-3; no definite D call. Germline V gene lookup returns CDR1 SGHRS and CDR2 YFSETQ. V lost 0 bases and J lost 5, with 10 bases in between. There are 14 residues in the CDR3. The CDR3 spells CASSLEGQGDTQYF. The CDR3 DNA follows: TGCGCCAGCAGCTTGGAGGGTCAAGGAGATACGCAGTATTTT.

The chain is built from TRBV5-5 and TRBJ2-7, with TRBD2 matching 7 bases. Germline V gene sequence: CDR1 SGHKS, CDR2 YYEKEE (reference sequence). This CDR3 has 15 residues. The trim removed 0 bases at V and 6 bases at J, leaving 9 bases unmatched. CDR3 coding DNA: TGTGCCAGCAGCTTGGTTGGGCGGGAGAGAGGCGAGCAGTACTTC. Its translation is CASSLVGRERGEQYF.

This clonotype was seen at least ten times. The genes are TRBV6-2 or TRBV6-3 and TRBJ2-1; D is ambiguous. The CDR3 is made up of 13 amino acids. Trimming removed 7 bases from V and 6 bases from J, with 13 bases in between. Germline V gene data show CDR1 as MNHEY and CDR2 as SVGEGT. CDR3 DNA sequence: TGTGCCAGCATGTCGGAACGGCGCAATGAGCAGTTCTTC. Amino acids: CASMSERRNEQFF.

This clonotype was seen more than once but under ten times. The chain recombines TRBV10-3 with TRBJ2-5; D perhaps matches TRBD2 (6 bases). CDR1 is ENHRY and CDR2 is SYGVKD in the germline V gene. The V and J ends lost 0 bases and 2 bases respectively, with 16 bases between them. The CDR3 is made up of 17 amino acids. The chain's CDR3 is CAISESAGQEWQETQYF. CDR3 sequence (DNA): TGTGCCATCAGTGAGTCGGCGGGGCAGGAATGGCAAGAGACCCAGTACTTC.